This T cell receptor (beta chain) was recovered during a study of chemoradiotherapy in HPV16-positive cancers. Here immunoSEQ multiplex PCR was the method, and the copy in TCRdb shows in-frame clones only, minus some. The sample lists approximately 29,000 clones; more than 80% were seen once. Trimming removed 1 base at V and 0 bases at J, with 15 bases between. The CDR3 spans 17 residues. Germline V lookup: CDR1 LGHNA, CDR2 YNFKEQ. The material sequenced was blood, taken from a patient who underwent chemoradiotherapy. This sequence originates from a human donor with HPV-associated anogenital cancer. V gene TRBV4-2 combines with J gene TRBJ1-1; possible D gene TRBD1, 6 bases. This chain's CDR3 is CASSQAVSGEMNTEAFF. As DNA, the CDR3 is TGTGCCAGCAGCCAAGCCGTATCAGGGGAAATGAACACTGAAGCTTTCTTT.